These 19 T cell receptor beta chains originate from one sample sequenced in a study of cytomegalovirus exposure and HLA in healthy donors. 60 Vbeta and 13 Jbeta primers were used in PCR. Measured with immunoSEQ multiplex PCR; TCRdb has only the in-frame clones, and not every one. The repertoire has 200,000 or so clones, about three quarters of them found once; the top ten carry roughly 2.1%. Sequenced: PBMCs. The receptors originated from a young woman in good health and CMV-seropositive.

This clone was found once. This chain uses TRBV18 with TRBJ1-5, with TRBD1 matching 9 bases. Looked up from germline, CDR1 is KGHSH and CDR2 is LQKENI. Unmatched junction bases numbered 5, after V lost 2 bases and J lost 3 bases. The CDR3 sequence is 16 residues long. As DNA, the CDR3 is TGTGCCAGCTCACCATTCGGACAGGGGTTCAATCAGCCCCAGCATTTT. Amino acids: CASSPFGQGFNQPQHF.

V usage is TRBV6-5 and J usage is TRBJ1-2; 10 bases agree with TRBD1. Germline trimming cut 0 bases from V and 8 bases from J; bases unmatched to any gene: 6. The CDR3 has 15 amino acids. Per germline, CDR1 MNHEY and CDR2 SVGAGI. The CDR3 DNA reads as TGTGCCAGCAGTTACTCGACGACAGGGGGCTGGGGCTACACCTTC. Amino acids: CASSYSTTGGWGYTF.

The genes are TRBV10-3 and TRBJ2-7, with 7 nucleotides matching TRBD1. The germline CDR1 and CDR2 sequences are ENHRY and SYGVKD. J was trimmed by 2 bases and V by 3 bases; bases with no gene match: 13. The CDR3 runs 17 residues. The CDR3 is CAISDPRQGLLTYEQYF. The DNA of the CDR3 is TGTGCCATCAGTGACCCTCGACAGGGATTACTCACCTACGAGCAGTACTTC.

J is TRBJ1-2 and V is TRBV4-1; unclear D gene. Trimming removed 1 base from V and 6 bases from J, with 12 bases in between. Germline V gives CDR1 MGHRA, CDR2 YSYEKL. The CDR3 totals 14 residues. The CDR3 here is CASSQGPLRHGYTF. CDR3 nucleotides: TGCGCCAGCAGCCAAGGGCCCCTCAGGCATGGCTACACCTTC.

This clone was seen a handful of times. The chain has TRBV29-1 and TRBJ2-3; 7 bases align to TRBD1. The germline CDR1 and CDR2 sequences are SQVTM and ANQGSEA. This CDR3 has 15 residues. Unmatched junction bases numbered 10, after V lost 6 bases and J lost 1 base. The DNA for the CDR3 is TGCAGCGTAGACAGGGTTGGGGGTGGCACAGATACGCAGTATTTT. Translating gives CSVDRVGGGTDTQYF.

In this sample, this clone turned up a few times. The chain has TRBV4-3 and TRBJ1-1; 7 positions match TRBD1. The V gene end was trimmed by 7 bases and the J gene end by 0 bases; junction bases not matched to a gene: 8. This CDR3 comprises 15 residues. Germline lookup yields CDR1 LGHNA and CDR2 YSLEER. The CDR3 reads CASNRDRNMNTEAFF. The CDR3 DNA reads TGCGCCAGCAATCGGGACAGAAACATGAACACTGAAGCTTTCTTT.

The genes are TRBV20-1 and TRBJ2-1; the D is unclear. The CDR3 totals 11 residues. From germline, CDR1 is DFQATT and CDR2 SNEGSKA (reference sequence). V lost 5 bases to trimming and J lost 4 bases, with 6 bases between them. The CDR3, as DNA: TGCAGTGCTCCTGAGTACAATGAGCAGTTCTTC. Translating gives CSAPEYNEQFF.

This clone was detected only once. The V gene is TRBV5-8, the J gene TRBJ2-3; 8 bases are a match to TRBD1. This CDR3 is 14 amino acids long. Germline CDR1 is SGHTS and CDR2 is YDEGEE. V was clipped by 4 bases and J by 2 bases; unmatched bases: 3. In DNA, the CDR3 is TGTGCCAGCAGCCGGACAGGGCCCACAGATACGCAGTATTTT. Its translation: CASSRTGPTDTQYF.

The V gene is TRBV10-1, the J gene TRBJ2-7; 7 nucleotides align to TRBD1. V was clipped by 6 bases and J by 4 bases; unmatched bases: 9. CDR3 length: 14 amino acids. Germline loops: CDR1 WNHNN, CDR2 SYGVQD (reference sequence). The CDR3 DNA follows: TGCGCCAGCAGGCCGATCGGGACAGCTTACGAGCAGTACTTC. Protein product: CASRPIGTAYEQYF.

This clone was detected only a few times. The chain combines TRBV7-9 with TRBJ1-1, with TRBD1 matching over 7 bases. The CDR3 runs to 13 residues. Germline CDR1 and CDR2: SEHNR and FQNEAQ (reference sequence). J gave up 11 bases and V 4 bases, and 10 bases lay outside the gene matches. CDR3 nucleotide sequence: TGTGCCAGCAGCTCACGGACCGACAGGGATGCTTTCTTT. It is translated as CASSSRTDRDAFF.

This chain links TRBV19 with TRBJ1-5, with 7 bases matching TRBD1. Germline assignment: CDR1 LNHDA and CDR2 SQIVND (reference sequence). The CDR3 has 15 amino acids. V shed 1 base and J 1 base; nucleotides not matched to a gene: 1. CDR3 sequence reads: CASSIVTGSNQPQHF. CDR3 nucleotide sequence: TGTGCCAGTAGTATAGTGACAGGGAGCAATCAGCCCCAGCATTTT. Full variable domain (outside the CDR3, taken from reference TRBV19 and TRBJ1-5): DGGITQSPKYLFRKEGQNVTLSCEQNLNHDAMYWYRQDPGQGLRLIYYSQIVNDFQKGDIAEGYSVSREKKESFPLTVTSAQKNPTAFYLCASSIVTGSNQPQHFGDGTRLSIL.

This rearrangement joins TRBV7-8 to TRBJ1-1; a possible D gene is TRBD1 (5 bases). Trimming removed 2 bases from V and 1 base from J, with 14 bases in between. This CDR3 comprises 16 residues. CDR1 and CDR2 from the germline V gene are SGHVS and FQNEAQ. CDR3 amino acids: CASSLNYAGSNTEAFF. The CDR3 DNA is TGTGCCAGCAGCTTAAACTACGCAGGGTCGAACACTGAAGCTTTCTTT.

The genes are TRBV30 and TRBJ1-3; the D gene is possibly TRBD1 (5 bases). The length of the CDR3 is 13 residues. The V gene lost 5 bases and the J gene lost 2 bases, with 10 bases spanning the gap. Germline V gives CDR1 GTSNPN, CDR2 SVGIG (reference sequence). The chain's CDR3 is CAWDYRTGNTIYF. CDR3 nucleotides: TGTGCCTGGGATTACAGGACTGGAAACACCATATATTTT.

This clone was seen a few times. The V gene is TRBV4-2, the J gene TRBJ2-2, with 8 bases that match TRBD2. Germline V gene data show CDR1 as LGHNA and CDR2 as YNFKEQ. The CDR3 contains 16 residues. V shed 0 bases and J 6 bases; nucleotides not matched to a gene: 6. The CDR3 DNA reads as TGTGCCAGCAGCCAAGATCTGGGACTAGGTGCCGGGGAGCTGTTTTTT. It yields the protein CASSQDLGLGAGELFF.

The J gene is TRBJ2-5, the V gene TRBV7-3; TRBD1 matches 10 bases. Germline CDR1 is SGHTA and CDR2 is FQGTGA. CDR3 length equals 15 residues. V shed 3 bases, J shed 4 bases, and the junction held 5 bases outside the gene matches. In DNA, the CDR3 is TGTGCCAGCAGCTTTTTTAGGACAGGGGGAGAGACCCAGTACTTC. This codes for CASSFFRTGGETQYF.

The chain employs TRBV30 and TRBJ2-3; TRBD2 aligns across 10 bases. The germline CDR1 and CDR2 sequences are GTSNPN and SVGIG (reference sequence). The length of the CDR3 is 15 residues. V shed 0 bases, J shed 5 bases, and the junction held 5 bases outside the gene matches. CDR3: CAWSVQAGGGDTQYF. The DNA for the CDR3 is TGTGCCTGGAGTGTACAAGCGGGAGGGGGAGATACGCAGTATTTT.

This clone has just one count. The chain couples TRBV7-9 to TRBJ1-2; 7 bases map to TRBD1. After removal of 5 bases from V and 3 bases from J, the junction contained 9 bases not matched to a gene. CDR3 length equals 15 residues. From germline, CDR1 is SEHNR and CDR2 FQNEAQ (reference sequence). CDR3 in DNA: TGTGCCAGCAGCCCAGAGGGACAGCGAGACTATGGCTACACCTTC. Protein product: CASSPEGQRDYGYTF.

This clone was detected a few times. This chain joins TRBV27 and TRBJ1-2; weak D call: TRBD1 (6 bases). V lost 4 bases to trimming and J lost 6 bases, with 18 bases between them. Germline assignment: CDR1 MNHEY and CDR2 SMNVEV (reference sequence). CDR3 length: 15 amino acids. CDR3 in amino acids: CASSSRGGALDGYTF. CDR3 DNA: TGTGCCAGCAGTTCGCGCGGGGGCGCGTTGGATGGCTACACCTTC.

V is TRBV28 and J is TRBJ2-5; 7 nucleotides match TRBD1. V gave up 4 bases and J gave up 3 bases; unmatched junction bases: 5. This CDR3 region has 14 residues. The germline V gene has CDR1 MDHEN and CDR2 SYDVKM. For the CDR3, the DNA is TGTGCCAGCAGTTCCCCGGGACAGAAAGAGACCCAGTACTTC. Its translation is CASSSPGQKETQYF.